This TCR beta chain stems from a study of pediatric ulcerative colitis. Turning to this clone: What it recognizes is unknown.

Study observations and caveats: Blood-rectal clonal overlap within each person was significantly higher in ulcerative colitis patients than controls. Repertoires came from total lymphocyte DNA, so rare subsets like regulatory T cells may be missed.

Clones were sequenced by immunoSEQ multiplex PCR, and TCRdb holds only the in-frame ones, with some missing. Here the sample spans under 70,000 clones, around 86% being singletons. The CDR3 is 15 amino acids. CDR1 is LNHDA and CDR2 is SQIVND in the germline V gene (reference sequence). V lost 3 bases and J lost 0; bases outside the gene matches: 3. The sequenced sample consisted of blood. V and J are TRBV19 and TRBJ2-7, with 9 bases aligning to TRBD1. This TCR was sampled from a boy aged 5-17 years who was a control in a study of pediatric ulcerative colitis. The CDR3, as DNA: TGTGCCAGTAGTATCGGGACAGGGAGCTCCTACGAGCAGTACTTC. As protein: CASSIGTGSSYEQYF.